The clone carrying this TCR beta chain appeared a few times. Libraries were prepared by immunoSEQ multiplex PCR; TCRdb keeps only in-frame clonotypes and omits some of them. This sample has 300,000 to 350,000 clones; about 77% occur once, and the top ten carry 6.5% to 8.5%. This entry belongs to a study of cytotoxic CD8 clonotypes in ibrutinib-treated CLL. Germline V gene data show CDR1 as MGHDK and CDR2 as SYGVNS. V lost 4 bases to trimming and J lost 3 bases, with 7 bases between them. CDR3 length equals 13 residues. The specimen was PBMCs, collected before ibrutinib treatment. The receptor was isolated from a human donor with chronic lymphocytic leukemia. The chain recombines TRBV25-1 with TRBJ1-5; unclear D gene. CDR3 sequence reads: CASSVSSNQPQHF. CDR3 bases: TGTGCCAGCAGTGTGAGCTCCAATCAGCCCCAGCATTTT.